This T cell receptor beta chain was identified during a study of shared clonotypes between healthy human individuals. Sequenced by immunoSEQ multiplex PCR; TCRdb stores in-frame clones only, minus some. The profile shows roughly 650,000 clones, about 96% of them singletons. The CDR3 runs to 16 residues. The germline CDR1 and CDR2 sequences are SGHNT and YYREEE (reference sequence). Naive CD8 isolation took CD45RO-negative cells positively selected for CCR7 and excluded terminally differentiated effector memory CD45RA+ cells. Specimen: naive CD8+ T cells sorted from blood. The receptor comes from a woman aged 25-40 years in good health. The J gene is TRBJ2-5, the V gene TRBV5-4; 8 nucleotides align to TRBD1. The J call may not be correct, given that the DNA end is closer to TRBJ2-7. Here the CDR3 reads CASSSPGTGVTYEQYF. CDR3 DNA: TGTGCCAGCAGTTCCCCCGGGACAGGTGTCACCTACGAGCAGTACTTC.